This entry lists 32 T cell receptor beta chains sequenced from one sample in a study of T cells after yellow fever vaccination. TCRdb re-analysed the 5' RACE reads in MiXCR, keeping a single row per CDR3 protein. The table has a few hundred thousand distinct CDR3 sequences, approximately 6.7% seen once. This sample comprised CD4+ T cells sorted from PBMCs, obtained on the day of the yellow fever booster vaccination. Receptors were obtained from a young man who received the YFV17D yellow fever vaccine.

The V call is TRBV18, the J call TRBJ1-1, with D unresolved. CDR1 and CDR2 from the germline V gene are KGHSH and LQKENI. V was clipped by 0 bases and J by 3 bases, with 8 bases between them. CDR3 length equals 14 residues. Here the CDR3 reads CASSPPVLDTEAFF. Here the CDR3 DNA reads TGTGCCAGCTCACCACCGGTCCTAGACACTGAAGCTTTCTTT.

The chain carries TRBV4-3 and TRBJ2-7; perhaps TRBD1 as D (6 bases). Deletions cut 0 bases from V and 3 bases from J, with 15 bases between. The CDR3 totals 16 residues. Germline lookup yields CDR1 LGHNA and CDR2 YSLEER. CDR3 region: CASSQDLIRGLYEQYF. The CDR3 bases are TGCGCCAGCAGCCAAGATTTAATCAGGGGTCTCTACGAGCAGTACTTC.

This clonotype was seen repeatedly, ten times or more. The gene calls are TRBV20-1 and TRBJ2-7; D not certain. CDR3 length equals 12 residues. The germline CDR1 and CDR2 sequences are DFQATT and SNEGSKA (reference sequence). The V end was cut by 6 bases, the J end by 2 bases, with 11 bases between. The CDR3 region is CSAPRTPYEQYF. The DNA of the CDR3 is TGCAGTGCCCCCAGAACCCCCTACGAGCAGTACTTC.

This clonotype was seen at least ten times. The V call is TRBV7-2, the J call TRBJ2-3; D is unclear. This CDR3 contains 12 residues. V lost 1 base to trimming and J lost 4 bases, with 3 bases between them. Looked up from germline, CDR1 is SGHTA and CDR2 is FQGNSA. Written as DNA, the CDR3 is TGTGCCAGCAGCTTAGGGGCAGATACGCAGTATTTT. Protein: CASSLGADTQYF.

This clonotype has a count of ten or more. This rearrangement joins TRBV10-3 to TRBJ2-7; 7 bases fit TRBD2. The CDR3 is 13 amino acids. Germline CDR1 and CDR2: ENHRY and SYGVKD. Germline trimming cut 7 bases from V and 0 bases from J; bases unmatched to any gene: 3. CDR3 nucleotide sequence: TGTGCCATCACGGGGGGAAACTCCTACGAGCAGTACTTC. Protein product: CAITGGNSYEQYF.

This clonotype was detected many times. This chain uses TRBV4-3 with TRBJ1-2; D not resolved. Germline V gene lookup returns CDR1 LGHNA and CDR2 YSLEER. The CDR3 totals 12 residues. Between the trimmed V and J ends, which lost 9 bases and 2 bases, there was a span of 10 bases. The CDR3 nucleotides read TGCGCCAGTAATTCCGGCAACTATGGCTACACCTTC. Translating it yields CASNSGNYGYTF.

This clonotype was counted a few times. The genes are TRBV23-1 and TRBJ1-5; no firm D call. TRBV23-1 qualifies as an ORF whose function is uncertain. V lost 4 bases and J lost 2, with 21 bases in between. There are 18 residues in the CDR3. The CDR3 reads CASSLIRQSLAGNQPQHF. The DNA of the CDR3 is TGCGCCAGCAGTCTCATCCGTCAGAGCTTAGCGGGCAATCAGCCCCAGCATTTT.

The chain is built from TRBV23-1 and TRBJ2-2; D ambiguous. TRBV23-1 is labeled an ORF, and its function is uncertain. Trimming left V 0 bases short and J 7 bases short, with 9 bases between. This CDR3 is 14 amino acids long. This CDR3 reads CASSQSGLSGELFF. As DNA, the CDR3 is TGCGCCAGCAGTCAATCCGGGTTGAGCGGGGAGCTGTTTTTT.

Ten or more counts support this clonotype. The chain's CDR3 is CASSQTDREGNEQFF. The CDR3 nucleotides are TGCGCCAGCAGCCAAACGGACAGGGAGGGGAATGAGCAGTTCTTC. V usage is TRBV5-1 and J usage is TRBJ2-1; tentatively, D is TRBD1 (8 bases). The CDR3 totals 15 residues. Germline-derived CDR1 and CDR2 are SGHRS and YFSETQ. V lost 4 bases and J 7 bases, leaving 18 bases between the germline ends.

In this sample, this clonotype turned up a few times. V usage is TRBV29-1 and J usage is TRBJ2-7, with 7 bases fitting TRBD2. The J segment lost 2 bases and the V segment lost 7 bases, leaving 5 bases of the junction unmatched. The CDR3 is made up of 12 amino acids. The germline V gene has CDR1 SQVTM and CDR2 ANQGSEA. CDR3 DNA: TGCAGCGCCGCTAGCGGAACCTACGAGCAGTACTTC. It encodes CSAASGTYEQYF.

The chain links TRBV6-2 or TRBV6-3 to TRBJ1-1, with 8 positions matching TRBD1. This CDR3 is 14 amino acids long. The germline CDR1 and CDR2 sequences are MNHEY and SVGEGT. Unmatched junction bases numbered 7, after V lost 6 bases and J lost 4 bases. Here the CDR3 reads CASSEITGGTEAFF. In nucleotides, the CDR3 is TGTGCCAGCAGCGAAATTACAGGGGGCACTGAAGCTTTCTTT.

V gene TRBV28 combines with J gene TRBJ2-2; TRBD2 matches 9 bases. The CDR3 loop spans 15 amino acids. Germline V gene sequence: CDR1 MDHEN, CDR2 SYDVKM. V shed 5 bases and J 7 bases; nucleotides not matched to a gene: 8. CDR3: CASSRAGTSSGELFF. CDR3 coding DNA: TGTGCCAGCAGTAGAGCCGGGACTAGCAGCGGGGAGCTGTTTTTT.

This clonotype was recorded many times. This chain joins TRBV20-1 and TRBJ2-5; TRBD1 might be the D (6 bases). Between the trimmed V and J ends, which lost 2 bases and 5 bases, there was a span of 18 bases. This CDR3 spans 15 amino acids. Germline CDR1 DFQATT, CDR2 SNEGSKA (reference sequence). In nucleotides, the CDR3 is TGCAGTGCTAGATTATCAGGGGCGAGAGGGGAGACCCAGTACTTC. The encoded protein is CSARLSGARGETQYF.

This clonotype came up many times. The genes are TRBV5-1 and TRBJ1-2; D is unclear. This CDR3 has 15 amino acids. V gave up 0 bases and J gave up 5 bases, with 14 bases separating them. The V gene's germline CDR1 is SGHRS and CDR2 YFSETQ. CDR3: CASSLEGVEAYGYTF. CDR3 sequence (DNA): TGCGCCAGCAGCTTGGAAGGAGTAGAGGCGTATGGCTACACCTTC.

The CDR3 bases are TGTGCCAGCAGCCCCCATGGCGGGTCTTGGCAGTACTTC. Translating it yields CASSPHGGSWQYF. The J gene is TRBJ2-7, the V gene TRBV28; possibly TRBD2 for D (5 bases). V dropped 6 bases and J dropped 9 bases, with 18 bases sitting between them. Germline loops: CDR1 MDHEN, CDR2 SYDVKM. The CDR3 consists of 13 residues.

V usage is TRBV18 and J usage is TRBJ2-7; TRBD2 matches at 9 bases. The CDR3 is made up of 15 amino acids. CDR1 is KGHSH, CDR2 LQKENI, per germline. The V gene end was trimmed by 3 bases and the J gene end by 2 bases; junction bases not matched to a gene: 5. The CDR3 here is CASSPETSGTYEQYF. The CDR3 DNA reads TGTGCCAGCTCACCCGAGACTAGCGGAACCTACGAGCAGTACTTC.

The chain carries TRBV20-1 and TRBJ1-6; D remains ambiguous. Trimming removed 0 bases from V and 7 bases from J, with 13 bases in between. CDR3 length equals 15 residues. Germline V gene data show CDR1 as DFQATT and CDR2 as SNEGSKA (reference sequence). This CDR3 reads CSARDRELPNSPLHF. DNA of the CDR3: TGCAGTGCTAGAGATAGGGAGCTCCCAAATTCACCCCTCCACTTT.

The chain uses TRBV7-3 and TRBJ2-1; possibly TRBD2 for D (5 bases). Trimming removed 2 bases from V and 10 bases from J, with 12 bases in between. CDR3 size: 13 residues. The germline gives CDR1 SGHTA, CDR2 FQGTGA. As DNA, the CDR3 is TGTGCCAGCAGCTTATCTGTAGCGCGGGAGCAGTTCTTC. Protein sequence: CASSLSVAREQFF.

The rearrangement uses TRBV7-9 and TRBJ2-1; 9 bases map to TRBD2. Germline CDR1 is SEHNR and CDR2 is FQNEAQ (reference sequence). Losses at the gene ends were 1 base for V and 10 bases for J; bases not matched to a gene: 11. The CDR3 has 16 residues. CDR3 sequence (DNA): TGTGCCAGCAGCTTAGAAATGATTAGCGGGAGAGACGAGCAGTTCTTC. It yields the protein CASSLEMISGRDEQFF. Combining the CDR3 with reference TRBV7-9 and TRBJ2-1 gives the whole variable domain DTGVSQNPRHKITKRGQNVTFRCDPISEHNRLYWYRQTLGQGPEFLTYFQNEAQLEKSRLLSDRFSAERPKGSFSTLEIQRTEQGDSAMYLCASSLEMISGRDEQFFGPGTRLTVL.

This clonotype was recorded at least ten times. The chain combines TRBV28 with TRBJ2-7; the D is unclear. This CDR3 comprises 10 residues. V gave up 6 bases and J gave up 5 bases, with 5 bases separating them. Germline lookup yields CDR1 MDHEN and CDR2 SYDVKM. CDR3 region: CASSSNEQYF. CDR3 coding DNA: TGTGCCAGCAGCAGTAACGAGCAGTACTTC.

V is TRBV6-6 and J is TRBJ2-3; D is perhaps TRBD2 (5 bases). Per germline, CDR1 MNHNY and CDR2 SVGAGI (reference sequence). CDR3 length: 13 residues. V shed 1 base and J shed 5 bases, with 7 bases lying between them. The CDR3 is CASSYFGGDTQYF. CDR3 coding DNA: TGTGCCAGCAGTTACTTCGGAGGAGATACGCAGTATTTT.

This clonotype was detected only a few times. CDR3 bases: TGTGCCAGCACTCCCCGGACAGGGGTCTACGAGCAGTACTTC. Amino acids: CASTPRTGVYEQYF. The chain is built from TRBV27 and TRBJ2-7, with TRBD1 matching 9 bases. CDR3 length equals 14 residues. The V gene's germline CDR1 is MNHEY and CDR2 SMNVEV (reference sequence). Trimming at V came to 7 bases and at J to 3 bases, leaving 7 bases not matched to a gene.

J is TRBJ2-5 and V is TRBV7-9; 10 nucleotides agree with TRBD1. This CDR3 has 16 amino acids. V was pared by 5 bases and J by 1 base, with 7 bases of the junction left unmatched. Germline lookup yields CDR1 SEHNR and CDR2 FQNEAQ (reference sequence). The chain's CDR3 is CASSTGDRGVQETQYF. CDR3 sequence (DNA): TGTGCCAGCAGCACAGGGGACAGGGGAGTCCAAGAGACCCAGTACTTC. Variable domain in full (rest from reference TRBV7-9 and TRBJ2-5): DTGVSQNPRHKITKRGQNVTFRCDPISEHNRLYWYRQTLGQGPEFLTYFQNEAQLEKSRLLSDRFSAERPKGSFSTLEIQRTEQGDSAMYLCASSTGDRGVQETQYFGPGTRLLVL.

The sample holds many counts of this clonotype. In DNA form, the CDR3 reads TGCAGTGCTAGATCTGATAGCAATCAGCCCCAGCATTTT. It is translated as CSARSDSNQPQHF. This sequence joins TRBV20-1 and TRBJ1-5, with D hard to call. CDR3 length equals 13 residues. Germline lookup yields CDR1 DFQATT and CDR2 SNEGSKA (reference sequence). V was trimmed by 2 bases and J by 0 bases, leaving 5 bases between them.

The rearrangement links TRBV28 to TRBJ2-7; D gene ambiguous. This CDR3 is 13 amino acids long. V lost 10 bases and J lost 3, with 16 bases in between. Germline CDR1 reads MDHEN; CDR2 reads SYDVKM. CDR3 DNA: TGTGCCACCAACGAGGACGGCAGCTACGAGCAGTACTTC. Translating gives CATNEDGSYEQYF.

This clonotype came up a few times. This chain connects TRBV19 to TRBJ1-5; D is undetermined. Deletions cut 5 bases from V and 5 bases from J, with 13 bases between. The CDR3 consists of 14 residues. CDR1 and CDR2 from the germline V gene are LNHDA and SQIVND (reference sequence). The CDR3 spells CASSDPLNYQPQHF. CDR3 bases: TGTGCCAGTAGTGACCCCCTGAATTATCAGCCCCAGCATTTT.

The table lists this clonotype with many counts. This sequence joins TRBV7-3 and TRBJ2-1; 16 nucleotides agree with TRBD2. The CDR3 has 15 residues. The germline V gene has CDR1 SGHTA and CDR2 FQGTGA. J gave up 7 bases and V 5 bases, and 2 bases lay outside the gene matches. In nucleotides, the CDR3 is TGTGCCAGCAGCACGGGACTAGCGGGAGGGAATGAGCAGTTCTTC. Amino acids: CASSTGLAGGNEQFF.

This rearrangement joins TRBV20-1 to TRBJ1-2; D possibly corresponds to TRBD1 (5 bases). Germline V gene lookup returns CDR1 DFQATT and CDR2 SNEGSKA (reference sequence). V was pared by 6 bases and J by 7 bases, with 12 bases between. The CDR3 is made up of 11 amino acids. The CDR3 DNA sequence: TGCAGTGCAATGGGACTAAGTGGCTACACCTTC. Translated, it gives CSAMGLSGYTF.

The chain combines TRBV15 with TRBJ2-7; no firm D call. This CDR3 spans 14 amino acids. V was clipped by 1 base and J by 5 bases, with 12 bases between them. In germline, CDR1 is LNHNV, CDR2 YYDKDF (reference sequence). The CDR3 loop is CATSRVSSADEQYF. The DNA for the CDR3 is TGTGCCACCAGCAGAGTTTCCTCCGCCGACGAGCAGTACTTC.

There are a few counts of this clonotype. V is TRBV25-1 and J is TRBJ1-2; D gene ambiguous. Germline CDR1 reads MGHDK; CDR2 reads SYGVNS. V was pared by 3 bases and J by 6 bases, with 8 bases between. CDR3 length: 12 residues. CDR3 region: CASSDRNDGYTF. CDR3 bases: TGTGCCAGCAGTGACAGAAACGATGGCTACACCTTC.

This rearrangement joins TRBV20-1 to TRBJ1-5; TRBD1 matches at 7 bases. Looked up from germline, CDR1 is DFQATT and CDR2 is SNEGSKA (reference sequence). The CDR3 runs 13 residues. J gave up 14 bases and V 6 bases, and 16 bases lay outside the gene matches. The CDR3: CSAAGQRREWEHF. The CDR3 coding sequence is TGCAGTGCAGCGGGACAGCGACGCGAGTGGGAGCATTTT.

This clonotype was found many times. The chain couples TRBV7-2 to TRBJ2-3; no clear D. Germline V gene data show CDR1 as SGHTA and CDR2 as FQGNSA. V was pared by 1 base and J by 1 base, with 6 bases between. This CDR3 spans 14 amino acids. The CDR3 region has the DNA TGTGCCAGCAGCTTAGGTAGCCGCACAGATACGCAGTATTTT. Its protein is CASSLGSRTDTQYF.